This record looks at one TCR beta chain sequence and its context. Its specificity is not known. Naive CD8 cells lacked CD45RO and underwent positive selection for CCR7, leaving out terminally differentiated effector memory CD45RA+ cells. The healthy adult donors were HIV-negative and reported no recent acute infections or vaccinations. The V and J ends lost 2 bases and 8 bases respectively, with 14 bases between them. Germline V gene lookup returns CDR1 SGHDT and CDR2 YYEEEE. The CDR3 length is 14 residues. The data were taken from a study of shared clonotypes between healthy human individuals. Study observations and caveats: The sharing of 5% to 6.5% of naive CD4 clonotypes was seen across a handful of donors. Naive subsets generally had larger estimated richness than memory subsets.

The method was immunoSEQ multiplex PCR; TCRdb's version includes in-frame clones alone and lacks a portion of them. The sample carries about 590,000 clones, around 95% recorded once. The chain has TRBV5-6 and TRBJ2-1, with D possibly being TRBD2 (5 bases). Sequenced: naive CD8+ T cells sorted from blood. The TCR was taken from a woman under 40 in good health. CDR3 in amino acids: CASSLNLLVHEQFF. CDR3 nucleotides: TGTGCCAGCAGCTTAAACCTACTAGTTCATGAGCAGTTCTTC.